The TCR beta chain described here comes from a study of shared clonotypes between healthy human individuals. Study-level points and caveats: For naive CD4 cells, 4% to 6% of clonotypes were shared across a few donors. Naive subsets usually exceeded memory subsets in estimated richness.

Only in-frame clones appear in the TCRdb table, and some are missing; sequencing was by immunoSEQ multiplex PCR. The sample holds about 680,000 clones, about 91% seen once. It was CD45RO-negative cells, positively selected for CCR7, that made up naive CD8 cells, with terminally differentiated effector memory CD45RA+ cells excluded. The CDR3 is 14 residues long. V was pared by 3 bases and J by 4 bases, with 4 bases of the junction left unmatched. Per the germline V gene, CDR1 is WSHSY and CDR2 is SAAADI. About this clone itself: The antigen is not known.

The material sequenced was naive CD8+ T cells sorted from blood. The V gene is TRBV10-2, the J gene TRBJ1-1; 8 bases are shared with TRBD1. This sequence was found in a man between 25 and 39 years old in good health. This CDR3 reads CASSETGGSTEAFF. In nucleotides, the CDR3 is TGCGCCAGCAGTGAAACAGGGGGAAGCACTGAAGCTTTCTTT.